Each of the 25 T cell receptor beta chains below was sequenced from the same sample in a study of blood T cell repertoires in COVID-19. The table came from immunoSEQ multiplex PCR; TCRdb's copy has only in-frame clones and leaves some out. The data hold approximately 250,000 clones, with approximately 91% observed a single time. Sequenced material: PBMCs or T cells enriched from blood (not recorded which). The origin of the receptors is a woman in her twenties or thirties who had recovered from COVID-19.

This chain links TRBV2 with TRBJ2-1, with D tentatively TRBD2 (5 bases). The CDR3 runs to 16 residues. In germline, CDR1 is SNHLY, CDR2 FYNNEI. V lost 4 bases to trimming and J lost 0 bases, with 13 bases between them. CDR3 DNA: TGTGCCAGCAGTGGGTCCGGTCGGGGCTCCTACAATGAGCAGTTCTTC. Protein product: CASSGSGRGSYNEQFF.

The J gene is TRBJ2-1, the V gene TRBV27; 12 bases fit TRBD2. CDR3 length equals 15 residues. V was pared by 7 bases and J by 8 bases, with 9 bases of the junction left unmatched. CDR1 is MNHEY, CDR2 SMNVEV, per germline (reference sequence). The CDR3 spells CASTDRTSGADEQFF. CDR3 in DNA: TGTGCCAGCACCGATCGGACTAGCGGGGCCGATGAGCAGTTCTTC.

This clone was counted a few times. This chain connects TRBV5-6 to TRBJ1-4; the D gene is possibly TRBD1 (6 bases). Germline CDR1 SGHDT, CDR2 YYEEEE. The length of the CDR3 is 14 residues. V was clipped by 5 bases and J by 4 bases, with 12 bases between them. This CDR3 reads CASSFGQSNEKLFF. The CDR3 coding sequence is TGTGCCAGCAGTTTCGGACAGAGTAATGAAAAACTGTTTTTT.

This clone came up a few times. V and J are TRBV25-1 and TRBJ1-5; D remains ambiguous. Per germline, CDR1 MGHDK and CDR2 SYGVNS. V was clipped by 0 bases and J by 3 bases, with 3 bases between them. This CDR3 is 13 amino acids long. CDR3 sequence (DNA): TGTGCCAGCAGTGAATACATCAATCAGCCCCAGCATTTT. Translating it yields CASSEYINQPQHF.

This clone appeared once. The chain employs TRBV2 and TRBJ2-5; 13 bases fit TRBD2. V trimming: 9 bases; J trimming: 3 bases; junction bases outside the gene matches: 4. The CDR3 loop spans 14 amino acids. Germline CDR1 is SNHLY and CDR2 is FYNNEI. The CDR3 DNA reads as TGTGCCAGTACAGGGACTAGCGGGGAAGAGACCCAGTACTTC. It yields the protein CASTGTSGEETQYF.

The CDR3 here is CASRTRDGASNQPQHF. Written as DNA, the CDR3 is TGTGCCAGCAGGACTAGGGACGGGGCTAGCAATCAGCCCCAGCATTTT. The V and J genes are TRBV28 and TRBJ1-5; perhaps TRBD1 as D (5 bases). V gave up 6 bases and J gave up 0 bases, with 15 bases separating them. The CDR3 is made up of 16 amino acids. The germline gives CDR1 MDHEN, CDR2 SYDVKM.

This chain's CDR3 is CASSDEQGFYYEQYF. CDR3 DNA sequence: TGTGCCAGCAGTGATGAGCAGGGGTTCTATTACGAGCAGTACTTC. The V gene is TRBV2, the J gene TRBJ2-7; possible D gene TRBD1, 6 bases. V shed 3 bases and J shed 4 bases, with 16 bases lying between them. The CDR3 spans 15 residues. Germline V CDR1 and CDR2: SNHLY, FYNNEI.

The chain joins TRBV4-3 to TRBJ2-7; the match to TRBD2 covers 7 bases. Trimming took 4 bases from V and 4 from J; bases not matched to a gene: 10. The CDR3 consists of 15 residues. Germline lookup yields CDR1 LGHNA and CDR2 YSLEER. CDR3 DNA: TGCGCCAGCAGCCGTTGGGGGGAGGGAAGGTACGAGCAGTACTTC. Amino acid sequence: CASSRWGEGRYEQYF.

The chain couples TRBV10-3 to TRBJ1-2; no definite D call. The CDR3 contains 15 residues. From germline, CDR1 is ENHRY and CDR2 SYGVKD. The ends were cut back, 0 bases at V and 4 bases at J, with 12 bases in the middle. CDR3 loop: CAISESLGSGYGYTF. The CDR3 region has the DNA TGTGCCATCAGTGAGTCGCTCGGGTCGGGCTATGGCTACACCTTC.

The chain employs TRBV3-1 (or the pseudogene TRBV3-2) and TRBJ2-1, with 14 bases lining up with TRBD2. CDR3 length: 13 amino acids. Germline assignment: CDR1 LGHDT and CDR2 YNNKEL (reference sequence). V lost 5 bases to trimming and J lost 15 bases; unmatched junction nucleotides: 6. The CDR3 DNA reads TGTGCCAGCAGCACGGGACTAGCGGGAGTTCCGTTCTTC. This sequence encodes CASSTGLAGVPFF.

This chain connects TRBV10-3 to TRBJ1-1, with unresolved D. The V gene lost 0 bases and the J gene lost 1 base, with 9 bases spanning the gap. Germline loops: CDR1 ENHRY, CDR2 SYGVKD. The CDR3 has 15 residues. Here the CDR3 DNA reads TGTGCCATCAGTGAGTCGGGAGCCTGGAACACTGAAGCTTTCTTT. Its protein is CAISESGAWNTEAFF.

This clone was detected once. The CDR3 nucleotides read TGTGCCAGCAGTAAACAGGGGTTGGGGACTTTCACAGATACGCAGTATTTT. Its translation is CASSKQGLGTFTDTQYF. The chain recombines TRBV27 with TRBJ2-3, with D possibly matching TRBD1 (7 bases). CDR1 is MNHEY, CDR2 SMNVEV, per germline (reference sequence). V was pared by 5 bases and J by 2 bases, with 20 bases between. The CDR3 is 17 amino acids.

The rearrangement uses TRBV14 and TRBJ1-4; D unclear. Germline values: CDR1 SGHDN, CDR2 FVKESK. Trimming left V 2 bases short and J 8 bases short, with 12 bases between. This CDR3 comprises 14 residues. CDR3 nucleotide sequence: TGTGCCAGCAGCCAAACTCGGGGAAGGGAAAAACTGTTTTTT. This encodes CASSQTRGREKLFF.

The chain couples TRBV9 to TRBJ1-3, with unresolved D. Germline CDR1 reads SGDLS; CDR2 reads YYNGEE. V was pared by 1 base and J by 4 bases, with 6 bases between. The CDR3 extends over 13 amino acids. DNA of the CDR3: TGTGCCAGCAGCGTATCGGTGGGAAACACCATATATTTT. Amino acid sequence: CASSVSVGNTIYF.

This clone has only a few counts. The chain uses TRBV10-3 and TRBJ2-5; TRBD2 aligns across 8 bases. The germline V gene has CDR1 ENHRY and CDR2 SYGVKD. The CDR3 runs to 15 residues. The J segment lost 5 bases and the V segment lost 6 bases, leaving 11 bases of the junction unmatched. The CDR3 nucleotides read TGTGCCATCAGCGACCCGGGGGGGCCTCGGGAGACCCAGTACTTC. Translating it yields CAISDPGGPRETQYF.

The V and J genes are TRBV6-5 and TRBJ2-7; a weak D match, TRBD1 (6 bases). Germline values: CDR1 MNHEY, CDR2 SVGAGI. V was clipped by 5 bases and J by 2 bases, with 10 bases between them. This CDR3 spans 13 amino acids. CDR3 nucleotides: TGTGCCAGCAGTAACAGGGTGACCTACGAGCAGTACTTC. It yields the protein CASSNRVTYEQYF.

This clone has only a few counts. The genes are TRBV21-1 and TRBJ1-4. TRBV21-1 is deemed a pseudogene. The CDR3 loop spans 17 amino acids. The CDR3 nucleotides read TGTGCCAGCAGCATATATGCCGCGGGGGCCAGTAATGAAAAACTGTTTTTT. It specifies CASSIYAAGASNEKLFF.

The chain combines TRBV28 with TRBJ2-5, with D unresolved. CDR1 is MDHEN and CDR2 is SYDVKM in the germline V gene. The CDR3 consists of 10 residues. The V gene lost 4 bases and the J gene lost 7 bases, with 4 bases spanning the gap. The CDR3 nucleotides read TGTGCCAGCAGTTCTAGGACCCAGTACTTC. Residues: CASSSRTQYF. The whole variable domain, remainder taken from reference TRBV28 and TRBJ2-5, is DVKVTQSSRYLVKRTGEKVFLECVQDMDHENMFWYRQDPGLGLRLIYFSYDVKMKEKGDIPEGYSVSREKKERFSLILESASTNQTSMYLCASSSRTQYFGPGTRLLVL.

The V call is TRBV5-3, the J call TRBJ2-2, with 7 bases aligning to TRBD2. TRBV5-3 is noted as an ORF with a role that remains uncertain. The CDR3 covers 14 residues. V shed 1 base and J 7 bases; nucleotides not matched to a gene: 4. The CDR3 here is CARSLWEGDGELFF. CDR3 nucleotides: TGTGCCAGAAGCTTGTGGGAGGGCGACGGGGAGCTGTTTTTT.

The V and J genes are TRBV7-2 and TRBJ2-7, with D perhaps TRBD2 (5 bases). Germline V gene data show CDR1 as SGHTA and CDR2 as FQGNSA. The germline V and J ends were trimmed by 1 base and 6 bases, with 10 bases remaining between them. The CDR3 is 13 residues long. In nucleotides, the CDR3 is TGTGCCAGCAGCTTAGTACGGGGAAGCGAGCAGTACTTC. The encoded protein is CASSLVRGSEQYF. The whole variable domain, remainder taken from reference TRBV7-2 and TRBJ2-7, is GAGVSQSPSNKVTEKGKDVELRCDPISGHTALYWYRQSLGQGLEFLIYFQGNSAPDKSGLPSDRFSAERTGGSVSTLTIQRTQQEDSAVYLCASSLVRGSEQYFGPGTRLTVT.

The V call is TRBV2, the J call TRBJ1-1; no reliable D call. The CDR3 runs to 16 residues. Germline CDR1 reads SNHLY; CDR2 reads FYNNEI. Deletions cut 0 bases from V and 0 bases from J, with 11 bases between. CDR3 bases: TGTGCCAGCAGTGAAGCGCGTCGGGGTCTGAACACTGAAGCTTTCTTT. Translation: CASSEARRGLNTEAFF. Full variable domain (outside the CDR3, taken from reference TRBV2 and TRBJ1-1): EPEVTQTPSHQVTQMGQEVILRCVPISNHLYFYWYRQILGQKVEFLVSFYNNEISEKSEIFDDQFSVERPDGSNFTLKIRSTKLEDSAMYFCASSEARRGLNTEAFFGQGTRLTVV.

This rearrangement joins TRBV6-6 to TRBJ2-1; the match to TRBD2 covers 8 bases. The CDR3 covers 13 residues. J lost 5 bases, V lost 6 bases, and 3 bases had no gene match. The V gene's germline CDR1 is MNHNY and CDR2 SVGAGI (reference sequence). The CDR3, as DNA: TGTGCCAGCAGGGGTAGCGGGAACAATGAGCAGTTCTTC. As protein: CASRGSGNNEQFF.

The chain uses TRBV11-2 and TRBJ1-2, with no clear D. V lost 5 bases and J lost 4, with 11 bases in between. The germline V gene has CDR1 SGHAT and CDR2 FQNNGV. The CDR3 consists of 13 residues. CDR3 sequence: CASSTRQLYGYTF. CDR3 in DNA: TGTGCCAGCAGCACCCGACAACTCTATGGCTACACCTTC.

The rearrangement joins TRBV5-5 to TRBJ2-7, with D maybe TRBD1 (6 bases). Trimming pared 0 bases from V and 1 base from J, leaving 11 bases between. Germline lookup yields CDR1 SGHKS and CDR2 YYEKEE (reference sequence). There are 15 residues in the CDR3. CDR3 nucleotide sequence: TGTGCCAGCAGCTTGGGCGGCAGGGGTTCCTACGAGCAGTACTTC. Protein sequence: CASSLGGRGSYEQYF. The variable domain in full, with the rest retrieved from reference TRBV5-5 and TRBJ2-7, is DAGVTQSPTHLIKTRGQQVTLRCSPISGHKSVSWYQQVLGQGPQFIFQYYEKEERGRGNFPDRFSARQFPNYSSELNVNALLLGDSALYLCASSLGGRGSYEQYFGPGTRLTVT.

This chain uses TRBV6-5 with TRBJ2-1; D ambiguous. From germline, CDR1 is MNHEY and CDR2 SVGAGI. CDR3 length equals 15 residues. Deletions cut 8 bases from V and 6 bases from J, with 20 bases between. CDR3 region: CASQQSLPHVNEQFF. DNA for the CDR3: TGTGCCAGCCAACAGTCCCTACCTCACGTCAATGAGCAGTTCTTC.